The source of this TCR beta chain is a study of long-term antiretroviral therapy in people with HIV. For each donor, at least one pre-ART and at least two post-ART PBMC samples were available. immunoSEQ v3.0 was run at survey level. Assay used: immunoSEQ multiplex PCR; TCRdb lists only in-frame clones, some missing. Of roughly 15,000 clones in the sample, more than 75% were seen once. V lost 3 bases, J lost 2 bases, and 4 bases lay in between. This CDR3 comprises 13 residues. Per the germline V gene, CDR1 is LNHNV and CDR2 is YYDKDF (reference sequence). Overall study results and limits: Clonotypes expanded prior to ART showed repertoire dominance at all sampled time points.

Note on this clone: What it binds is unknown.

V gene TRBV15 combines with J gene TRBJ1-4; D gene unclear. The receptor's source is a man in his forties or fifties with HIV. Source: unsorted PBMCs, taken 3.1 years after starting antiretroviral therapy. The CDR3 DNA reads as TGTGCCACCAGCAGGGGTACTAATGAAAAACTGTTTTTT. Its translation: CATSRGTNEKLFF.